The rows below give T cell receptor beta chains drawn from one sample of a study of blood T cells in healthy people across ages. TCRdb passed the 5' RACE reads through MiXCR, listing each CDR3 protein once. The table lists 1.5 million to 2 million distinct CDR3 sequences, roughly 27% of them singletons. Sample: blood. The receptors come from a woman aged 25 to 39 in good health. Each CDR3 is given with its conserved first and last residue. D genes are given only for firm matches. The size entry is marked missing in some rows and otherwise reads once, few, many or a size class.

TGTGCCAGCAGCCGAGCGGGATATCCTGAGTGGACCCAGTACTTC	CASSRAGYPEWTQYF	TRBD2	TRBJ2-5	TRBV7-2	many
TGCGCCAGCAGCTCCTTCCCTTTCGAGGACAATGAGCAGTTCTTC	CASSSFPFEDNEQFF	NA	TRBJ2-1	TRBV5-1	few
TGTGCCAGCAGCCCAGGCGGGGGGGCGAAGACCCAGTACTTC	CASSPGGGAKTQYF	TRBD2	TRBJ2-5	TRBV3-1	NA
TGTGCCAGCAGCTACACCCACGACAGGAGCTCCTACGAGCAGTACTTC	CASSYTHDRSSYEQYF	NA	TRBJ2-7	TRBV7-2	many
TGTGCCAGCAGCCCCCGAGGGCCGAATCCCTACGAGCAGTACTTC	CASSPRGPNPYEQYF	NA	TRBJ2-7	TRBV7-2	NA
TGTGCCAGCAGCGTAGAGTTATTGGGGCGCACAGATACGCAGTATTTT	CASSVELLGRTDTQYF	NA	TRBJ2-3	TRBV9	NA
NA	CSGRTSQETQYFGPGYTF	NA	TRBJ1-2	TRBV29-1	NA
TGCAGTGCTCCTAAGTTGAACACTGAAGCTTTCTTT	CSAPKLNTEAFF	NA	TRBJ1-1	TRBV20-1	few
TGTGCCAGCAGTGAAACGGGGCTAGCGACCTCCTACGAGCAGTACTTC	CASSETGLATSYEQYF	NA	TRBJ2-7	TRBV2	few
TGTGCCAGCAGAACTAACCACCGGGCGGCGGGCAATCAGCCCCAGCATTTT	CASRTNHRAAGNQPQHF	NA	TRBJ1-5	TRBV12-3/TRBV12-4	few
TGTGCCAGCAGCCGAGGGGCTGGGGCCAACGTCCTGACTTTC	CASSRGAGANVLTF	NA	TRBJ2-6	TRBV5-5	many
TGTGCCAGCAGATGGCGATTTCGAGACATTGACTATGGCTACACCTTC	CASRWRFRDIDYGYTF	NA	TRBJ1-2	TRBV2	few
TGCAGCGTTGGTGGCAGGGGAGAGACCCAGTACTTC	CSVGGRGETQYF	NA	TRBJ2-5	TRBV29-1	many
TGTGCCAGCAGCCGGACTAGCGGGATAAGCTCCTACGAGCAGTACTTC	CASSRTSGISSYEQYF	TRBD2	TRBJ2-7	TRBV7-9	few
TGCAGCGCCCAAGGTTGGGGCACCTACGAGCAGTACTTC	CSAQGWGTYEQYF	NA	TRBJ2-7	TRBV29-1	NA
TGCGCCAGCAGTGAGTCGCTGGGGAGCAGTCAGCCCCAGCATTTT	CASSESLGSSQPQHF	NA	TRBJ1-5	TRBV10-2	few
TGTGCCAGCCAGAGGTCGGGGGGCGCGTACGAGCAGTACTTC	CASQRSGGAYEQYF	NA	TRBJ2-7	TRBV12-3/TRBV12-4	few
TGTGCCAGCAGAGGGTCTAGTAATTCACCCCTCCACTTT	CASRGSSNSPLHF	NA	TRBJ1-6	TRBV6-5	few
TGTGCCAGCAGAACCCTAGCGGGAGGGCCGGGGGAGCAGTACTTC	CASRTLAGGPGEQYF	TRBD2	TRBJ2-7	TRBV9	many
TGTGCCAGCAGCGTGGGGGCAGGGTGGGGAGACAATGAGCAGTTCTTC	CASSVGAGWGDNEQFF	NA	TRBJ2-1	TRBV9	NA
TGTGCCAGCAGCTTGGCCTTAGGACAGGGCCCAAAACTGTTTTTT	CASSLALGQGPKLFF	TRBD1	TRBJ1-4	TRBV5-8	few
TGTGCCAGCAGCTTAACTTCAGGGATGGGCGCTGAAGCTTTCTTT	CASSLTSGMGAEAFF	NA	TRBJ1-1	TRBV11-2	few
TGCAGTGCAACGTCGGGACAGGGGTTTTTGAACTATGGCTACACCTTC	CSATSGQGFLNYGYTF	TRBD1	TRBJ1-2	TRBV20-1	few
TGTGCCAGCAGCCCTTGGCGGAGTCAGCCCCAGCATTTT	CASSPWRSQPQHF	NA	TRBJ1-5	TRBV16	NA
TGTGCCAGCTCGGGGGCGTGGAATTCACCCCTCCACTTT	CASSGAWNSPLHF	NA	TRBJ1-6	TRBV6-5	NA
TGTGCCATCAGTGATCCTGCGGGGGAGACCCAGTACTTC	CAISDPAGETQYF	NA	TRBJ2-5	TRBV10-3	many
TGTGCCAGCAGCGTATTTCAGGGGACCGGCTATGGCTACACCTTC	CASSVFQGTGYGYTF	NA	TRBJ1-2	TRBV9	NA
TGTGCCAGCTCACCCCTACCACCACAGGCCTCGGACGAGCAGTACTTC	CASSPLPPQASDEQYF	NA	TRBJ2-7	TRBV18	NA
TGCAGTGCTCGCGACATACTTCCCTATGGCTACACCTTC	CSARDILPYGYTF	NA	TRBJ1-2	TRBV20-1	NA
TGTGCCTGGGAGGGACTAGCGGGAGCTGGGGACTACGAGCAGTACTTC	CAWEGLAGAGDYEQYF	TRBD2	TRBJ2-7	TRBV30	few
TGCAGTGCTCCTTGGGTAGCGGGCCCTCGGTACAATGAGCAGTTCTTC	CSAPWVAGPRYNEQFF	TRBD2	TRBJ2-1	TRBV20-1	many
TGTGCCAGCAGCCTGCTAGGGGGGAGCAACGAGCAGTACTTC	CASSLLGGSNEQYF	NA	TRBJ2-7	TRBV11-2	NA
TGTGCCAGCGGCCGACCCGCACAGTCTGCAACTAATGAAAAACTGTTTTTT	CASGRPAQSATNEKLFF	NA	TRBJ1-4	TRBV27	few
TGTGCCAGCAGTCTTAGGACTAGCGGAAAAGAGACCCAGTACTTC	CASSLRTSGKETQYF	TRBD2	TRBJ2-5	TRBV6-6	many
TGTGCCAGCAGGCCGGCGGTGACTGAAGCTTTCTTT	CASRPAVTEAFF	NA	TRBJ1-1	TRBV2	few
TGCGCCAGCAGCCAAGGGTCTAGCGGGAAGAACTACAATGAGCAGTTCTTC	CASSQGSSGKNYNEQFF	TRBD2	TRBJ2-1	TRBV4-1	many
TGCAGTGCTAGATTTGGTGGAGGTAGGGTCAATGAGCAGTTCTTC	CSARFGGGRVNEQFF	NA	TRBJ2-1	TRBV20-1	few
TGTGCTAGTGCCCCGAGGACTTTTCTAACCAAAAACATTCAGTACTTC	CASAPRTFLTKNIQYF	NA	TRBJ2-4	TRBV12-5	NA
TGTGCCAGCAGCCAAGGGGCGACAGGCTACTACGAGCAGTACTTC	CASSQGATGYYEQYF	NA	TRBJ2-7	TRBV4-2	NA
TGTGCCAGCAGCCGCAACAGGGGTGGAACTGAAGCTTTCTTT	CASSRNRGGTEAFF	TRBD1	TRBJ1-1	TRBV27	NA
TGTGCCAGCAGCATGCCCAGAGTTGGGACCTACGAGCAGTACTTC	CASSMPRVGTYEQYF	NA	TRBJ2-7	TRBV5-6	few
TGTGCCGGAAGAGCGGGGGTTAAAGAGACCCAGTACTTC	CAGRAGVKETQYF	TRBD2	TRBJ2-5	TRBV6-2/TRBV6-3	many
TGTGCCAGCAGCCCCTCGGACAGGAGTTACAATGAGCAGTTCTTC	CASSPSDRSYNEQFF	TRBD1	TRBJ2-1	TRBV7-9	many
TGTGCCAGCAGCCGTGGGGCGGGGGCATCCAGCTCCTACAATGAGCAGTTCTTC	CASSRGAGASSSYNEQFF	NA	TRBJ2-1	TRBV7-6	NA
TGTGCCACCACTCCGGGACAGGGGTTCCATGAGCAGTTCTTC	CATTPGQGFHEQFF	TRBD1	TRBJ2-1	TRBV24-1	many
TGTGCCATCAGTGAGTCGGGGGCTAGCGGGTACCAAGAGACCCAGTACTTC	CAISESGASGYQETQYF	TRBD2	TRBJ2-5	TRBV10-3	many
TGTGCCAGCAGCCCGGGTAGTGGAGTGGACTACGAGCAGTACTTC	CASSPGSGVDYEQYF	NA	TRBJ2-7	TRBV11-2	NA
TGTGCCAGCGGACCACGGGGGGCCCATGATACGCAGTATTTT	CASGPRGAHDTQYF	NA	TRBJ2-3	TRBV2	NA
TGTGCCAGCAGTCCCCCCTTCCAAGGGGCTTACTACGAGCAGTACTTC	CASSPPFQGAYYEQYF	NA	TRBJ2-7	TRBV28	NA